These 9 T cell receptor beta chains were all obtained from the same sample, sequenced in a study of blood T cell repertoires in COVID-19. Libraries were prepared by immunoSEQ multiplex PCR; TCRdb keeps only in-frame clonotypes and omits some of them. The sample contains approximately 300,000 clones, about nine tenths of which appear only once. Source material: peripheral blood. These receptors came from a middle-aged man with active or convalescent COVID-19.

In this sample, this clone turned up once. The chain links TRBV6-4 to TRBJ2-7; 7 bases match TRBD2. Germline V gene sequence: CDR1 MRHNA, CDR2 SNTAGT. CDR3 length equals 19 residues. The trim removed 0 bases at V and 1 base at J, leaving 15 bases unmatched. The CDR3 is CASSDSFSGRGSSSYEQYF. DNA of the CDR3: TGTGCCAGCAGTGACTCCTTTAGTGGGCGGGGGTCCTCATCCTACGAGCAGTACTTC.

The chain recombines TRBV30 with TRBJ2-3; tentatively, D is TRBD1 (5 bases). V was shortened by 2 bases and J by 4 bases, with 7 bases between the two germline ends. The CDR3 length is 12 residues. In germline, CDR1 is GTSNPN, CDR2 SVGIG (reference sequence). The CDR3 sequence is CAWSIGADTQYF. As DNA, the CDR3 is TGTGCCTGGAGTATAGGGGCAGATACGCAGTATTTT.

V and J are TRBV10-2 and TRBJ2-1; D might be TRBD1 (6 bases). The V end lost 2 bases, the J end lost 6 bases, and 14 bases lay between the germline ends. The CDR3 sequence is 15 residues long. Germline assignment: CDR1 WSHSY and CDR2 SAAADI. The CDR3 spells CASSEPTRTVNEQFF. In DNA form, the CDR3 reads TGCGCCAGCAGTGAGCCCACCCGGACAGTCAATGAGCAGTTCTTC.

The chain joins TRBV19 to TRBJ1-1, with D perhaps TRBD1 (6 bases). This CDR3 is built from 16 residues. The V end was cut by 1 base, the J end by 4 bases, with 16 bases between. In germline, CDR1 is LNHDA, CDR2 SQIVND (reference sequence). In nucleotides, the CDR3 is TGTGCCAGTAGTATAGCTTCGCGGGGGCCGGGCACTGAAGCTTTCTTT. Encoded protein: CASSIASRGPGTEAFF. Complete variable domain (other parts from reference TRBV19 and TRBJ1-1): DGGITQSPKYLFRKEGQNVTLSCEQNLNHDAMYWYRQDPGQGLRLIYYSQIVNDFQKGDIAEGYSVSREKKESFPLTVTSAQKNPTAFYLCASSIASRGPGTEAFFGQGTRLTVV.

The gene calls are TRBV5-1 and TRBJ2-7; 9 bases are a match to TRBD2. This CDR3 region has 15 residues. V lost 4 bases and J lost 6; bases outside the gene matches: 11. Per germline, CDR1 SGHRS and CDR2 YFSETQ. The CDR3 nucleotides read TGCGCCAGCAGCGAGACCTTTAGCGGGAGAGGCGAGCAGTACTTC. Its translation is CASSETFSGRGEQYF.

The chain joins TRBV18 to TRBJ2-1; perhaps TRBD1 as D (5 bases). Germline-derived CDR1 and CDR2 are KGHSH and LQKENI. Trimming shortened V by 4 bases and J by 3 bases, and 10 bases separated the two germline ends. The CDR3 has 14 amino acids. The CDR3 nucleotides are TGTGCCAGCTCACTTATGACAGACTACAATGAGCAGTTCTTC. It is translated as CASSLMTDYNEQFF.

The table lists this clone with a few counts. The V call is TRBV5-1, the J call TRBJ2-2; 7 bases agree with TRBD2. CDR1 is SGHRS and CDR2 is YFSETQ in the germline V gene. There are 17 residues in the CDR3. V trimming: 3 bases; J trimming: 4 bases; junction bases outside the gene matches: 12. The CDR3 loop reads CASSSLGGAGVTGELFF. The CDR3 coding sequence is TGCGCCAGCAGCTCCTTGGGAGGGGCCGGAGTCACCGGGGAGCTGTTTTTT. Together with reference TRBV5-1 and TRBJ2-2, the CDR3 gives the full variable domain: KAGVTQTPRYLIKTRGQQVTLSCSPISGHRSVSWYQQTPGQGLQFLFEYFSETQRNKGNFPGRFSGRQFSNSRSEMNVSTLELGDSALYLCASSSLGGAGVTGELFFGEGSRLTVL.

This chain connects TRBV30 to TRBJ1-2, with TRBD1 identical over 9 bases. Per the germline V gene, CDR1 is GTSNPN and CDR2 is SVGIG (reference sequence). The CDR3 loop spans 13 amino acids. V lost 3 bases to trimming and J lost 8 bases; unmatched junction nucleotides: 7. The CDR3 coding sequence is TGTGCCTGGAGCCCACAGGGGGCAGGGGGCTACACCTTC. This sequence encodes CAWSPQGAGGYTF.

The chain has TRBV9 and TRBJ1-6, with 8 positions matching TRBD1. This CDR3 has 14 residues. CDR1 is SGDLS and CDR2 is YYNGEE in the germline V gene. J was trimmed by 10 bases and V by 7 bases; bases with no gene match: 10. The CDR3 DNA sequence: TGTGCCAGCGGCGGACAGGGAGATTTCTCACCCCTCCACTTT. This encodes CASGGQGDFSPLHF.